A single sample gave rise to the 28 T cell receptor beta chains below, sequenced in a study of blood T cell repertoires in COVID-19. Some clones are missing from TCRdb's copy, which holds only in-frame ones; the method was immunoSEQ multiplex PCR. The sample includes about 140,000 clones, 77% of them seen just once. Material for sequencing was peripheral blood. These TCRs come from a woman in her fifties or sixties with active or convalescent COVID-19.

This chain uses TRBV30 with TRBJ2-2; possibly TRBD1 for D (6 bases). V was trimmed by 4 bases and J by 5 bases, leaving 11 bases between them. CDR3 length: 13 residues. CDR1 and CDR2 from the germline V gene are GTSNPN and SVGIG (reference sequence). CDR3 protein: CAWNRVVTGELFF. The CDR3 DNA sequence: TGTGCCTGGAACAGGGTGGTAACCGGGGAGCTGTTTTTT.

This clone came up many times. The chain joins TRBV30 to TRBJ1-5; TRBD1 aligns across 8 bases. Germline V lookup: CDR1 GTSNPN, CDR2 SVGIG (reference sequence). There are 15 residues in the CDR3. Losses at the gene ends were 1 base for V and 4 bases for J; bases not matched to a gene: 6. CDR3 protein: CAWSAGQGGNQPQHF. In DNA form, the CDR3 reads TGTGCCTGGAGTGCCGGACAGGGTGGGAATCAGCCCCAGCATTTT.

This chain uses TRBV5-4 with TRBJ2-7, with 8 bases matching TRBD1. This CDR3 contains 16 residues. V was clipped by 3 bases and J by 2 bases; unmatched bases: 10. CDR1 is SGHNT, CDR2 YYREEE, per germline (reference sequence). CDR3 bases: TGTGCCAGCAGCTCGGCAGGGGGCTTTAATACCTACGAGCAGTACTTC. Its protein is CASSSAGGFNTYEQYF.

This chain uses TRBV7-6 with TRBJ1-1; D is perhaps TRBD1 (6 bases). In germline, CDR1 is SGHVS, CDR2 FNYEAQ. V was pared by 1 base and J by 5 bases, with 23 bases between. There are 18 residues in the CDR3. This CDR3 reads CASSLEAKAGGAQTEAFF. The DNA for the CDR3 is TGTGCCAGCAGCTTAGAGGCCAAGGCGGGGGGGGCTCAAACTGAAGCTTTCTTT.

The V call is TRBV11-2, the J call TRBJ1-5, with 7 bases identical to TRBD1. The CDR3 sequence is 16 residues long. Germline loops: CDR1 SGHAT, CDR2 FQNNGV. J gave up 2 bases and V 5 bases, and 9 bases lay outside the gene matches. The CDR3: CASSPGGRTGNQPQHF. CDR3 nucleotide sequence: TGTGCCAGCAGCCCAGGGGGTAGGACAGGCAATCAGCCCCAGCATTTT.

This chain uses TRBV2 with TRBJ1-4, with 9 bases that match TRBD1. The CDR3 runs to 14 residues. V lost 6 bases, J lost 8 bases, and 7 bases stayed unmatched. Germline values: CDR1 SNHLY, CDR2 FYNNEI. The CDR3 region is CASSIQGAGEKLFF. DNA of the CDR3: TGTGCCAGCAGCATACAGGGGGCGGGAGAAAAACTGTTTTTT. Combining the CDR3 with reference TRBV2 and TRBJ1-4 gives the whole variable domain EPEVTQTPSHQVTQMGQEVILRCVPISNHLYFYWYRQILGQKVEFLVSFYNNEISEKSEIFDDQFSVERPDGSNFTLKIRSTKLEDSAMYFCASSIQGAGEKLFFGSGTQLSVL.

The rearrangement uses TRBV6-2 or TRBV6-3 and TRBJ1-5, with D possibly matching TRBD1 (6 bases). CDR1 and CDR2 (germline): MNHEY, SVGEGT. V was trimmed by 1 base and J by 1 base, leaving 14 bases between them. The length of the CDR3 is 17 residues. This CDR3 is CASSYLGGRQSNQPQHF. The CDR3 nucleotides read TGTGCCAGCAGTTACTTGGGGGGGCGACAGAGCAATCAGCCCCAGCATTTT.

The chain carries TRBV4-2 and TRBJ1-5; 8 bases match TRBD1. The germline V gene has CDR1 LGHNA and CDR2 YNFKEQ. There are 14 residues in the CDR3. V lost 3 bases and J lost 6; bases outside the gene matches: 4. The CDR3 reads CASSHGQGSQPQHF. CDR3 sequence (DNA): TGTGCCAGCAGCCATGGACAGGGAAGTCAGCCCCAGCATTTT.

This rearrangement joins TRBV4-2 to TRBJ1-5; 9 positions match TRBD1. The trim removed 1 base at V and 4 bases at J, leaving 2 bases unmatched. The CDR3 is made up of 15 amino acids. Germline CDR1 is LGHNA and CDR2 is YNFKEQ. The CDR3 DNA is TGTGCCAGCAGCCAAGGACAGGGGGTAAATCAGCCCCAGCATTTT. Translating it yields CASSQGQGVNQPQHF.

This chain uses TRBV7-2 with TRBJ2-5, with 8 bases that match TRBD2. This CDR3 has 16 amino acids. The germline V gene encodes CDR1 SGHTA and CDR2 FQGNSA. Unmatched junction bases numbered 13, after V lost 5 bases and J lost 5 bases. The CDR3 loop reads CASSLRPGLGSETQYF. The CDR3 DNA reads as TGTGCCAGCAGCCTGCGTCCGGGACTAGGTAGCGAGACCCAGTACTTC.

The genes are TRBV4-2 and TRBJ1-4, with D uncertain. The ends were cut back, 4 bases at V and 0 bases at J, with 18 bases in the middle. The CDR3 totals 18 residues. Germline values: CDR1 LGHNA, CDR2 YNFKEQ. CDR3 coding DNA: TGTGCCAGCAGCCCAAGATCCCCAGAAATTGCAACTAATGAAAAACTGTTTTTT. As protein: CASSPRSPEIATNEKLFF.

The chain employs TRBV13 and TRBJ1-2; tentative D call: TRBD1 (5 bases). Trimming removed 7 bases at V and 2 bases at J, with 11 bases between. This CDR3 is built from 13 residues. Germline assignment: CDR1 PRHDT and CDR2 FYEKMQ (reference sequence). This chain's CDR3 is CASNAGPNYGYTF. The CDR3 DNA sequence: TGTGCCAGCAACGCAGGGCCAAACTATGGCTACACCTTC. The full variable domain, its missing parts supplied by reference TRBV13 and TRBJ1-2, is AAGVIQSPRHLIKEKRETATLKCYPIPRHDTVYWYQQGPGQDPQFLISFYEKMQSDKGSIPDRFSAQQFSDYHSELNMSSLELGDSALYFCASNAGPNYGYTFGSGTRLTVV.

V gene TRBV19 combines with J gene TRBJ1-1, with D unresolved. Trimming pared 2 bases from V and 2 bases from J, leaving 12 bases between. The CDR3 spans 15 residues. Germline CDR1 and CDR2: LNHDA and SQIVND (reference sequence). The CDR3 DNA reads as TGTGCCAGTAGTATACCCTGGCAGTCCAACACTGAAGCTTTCTTT. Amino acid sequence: CASSIPWQSNTEAFF.

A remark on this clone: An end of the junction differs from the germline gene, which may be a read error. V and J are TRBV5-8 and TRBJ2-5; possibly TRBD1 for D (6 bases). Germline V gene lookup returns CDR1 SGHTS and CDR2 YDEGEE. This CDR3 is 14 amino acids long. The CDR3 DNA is TGTGCCAGCAGCTTGACCGGGACAAAAGAGAGCCAGTACTTC. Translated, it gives CASSLTGTKESQYF.

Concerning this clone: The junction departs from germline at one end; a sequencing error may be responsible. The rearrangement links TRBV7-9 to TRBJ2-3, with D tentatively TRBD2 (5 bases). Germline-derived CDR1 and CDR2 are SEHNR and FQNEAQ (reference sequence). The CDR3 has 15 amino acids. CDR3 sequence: CASSLALAGTDTQYF. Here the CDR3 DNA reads TGTGCCAGCAGCCTAGCCCTAGCTGGGACAGATACGCAGTATTTT.

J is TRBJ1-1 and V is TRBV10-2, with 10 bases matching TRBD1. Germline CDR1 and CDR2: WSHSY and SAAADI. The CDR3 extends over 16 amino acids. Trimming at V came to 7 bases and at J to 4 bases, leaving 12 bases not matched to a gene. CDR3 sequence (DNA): TGCGCCAGCACCGGGACAGGGGCAACGAAGGGCACTGAAGCTTTCTTT. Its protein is CASTGTGATKGTEAFF.

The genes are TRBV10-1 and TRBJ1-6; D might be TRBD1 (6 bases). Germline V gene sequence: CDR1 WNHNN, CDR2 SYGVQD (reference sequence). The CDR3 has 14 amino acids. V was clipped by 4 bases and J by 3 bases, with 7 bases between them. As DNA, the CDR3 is TGCGCCAGCAGTGTGGACAGCTATAATTCACCCCTCCACTTT. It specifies CASSVDSYNSPLHF.

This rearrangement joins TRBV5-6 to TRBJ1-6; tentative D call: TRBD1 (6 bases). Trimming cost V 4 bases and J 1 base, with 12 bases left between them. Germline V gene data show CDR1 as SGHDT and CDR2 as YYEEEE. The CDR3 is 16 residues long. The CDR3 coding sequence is TGTGCCAGCAGCCGTGACAGGAAGTCCTATAATTCACCCCTCCACTTT. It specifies CASSRDRKSYNSPLHF.

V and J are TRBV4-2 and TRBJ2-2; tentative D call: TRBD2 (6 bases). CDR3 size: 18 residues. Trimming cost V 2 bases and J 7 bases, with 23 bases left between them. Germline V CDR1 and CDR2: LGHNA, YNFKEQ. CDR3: CASSQFPQGGSIGGELFF. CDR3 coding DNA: TGTGCCAGCAGCCAATTCCCGCAGGGAGGATCGATCGGCGGGGAGCTGTTTTTT.

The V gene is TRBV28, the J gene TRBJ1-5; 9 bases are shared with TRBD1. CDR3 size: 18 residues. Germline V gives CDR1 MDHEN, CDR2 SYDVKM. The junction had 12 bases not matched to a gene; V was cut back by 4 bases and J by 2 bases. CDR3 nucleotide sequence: TGTGCCAGCAGTTACCGGGACAGGGAGTCTCTGGGCAATCAGCCCCAGCATTTT. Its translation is CASSYRDRESLGNQPQHF.

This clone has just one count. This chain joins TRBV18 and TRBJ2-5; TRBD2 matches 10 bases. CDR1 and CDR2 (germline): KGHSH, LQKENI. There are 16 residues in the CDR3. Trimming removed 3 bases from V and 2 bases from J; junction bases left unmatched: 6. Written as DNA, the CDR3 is TGTGCCAGCTCACCGGTAGCGGGGGGCCTTCAAGAGACCCAGTACTTC. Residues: CASSPVAGGLQETQYF.

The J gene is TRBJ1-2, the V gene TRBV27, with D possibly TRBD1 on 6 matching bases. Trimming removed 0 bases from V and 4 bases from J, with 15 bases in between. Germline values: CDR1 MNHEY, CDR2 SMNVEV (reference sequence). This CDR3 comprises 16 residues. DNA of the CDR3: TGTGCCAGCAGTTTATCGGCAGGGGTTGATATCTATGGCTACACCTTC. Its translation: CASSLSAGVDIYGYTF.

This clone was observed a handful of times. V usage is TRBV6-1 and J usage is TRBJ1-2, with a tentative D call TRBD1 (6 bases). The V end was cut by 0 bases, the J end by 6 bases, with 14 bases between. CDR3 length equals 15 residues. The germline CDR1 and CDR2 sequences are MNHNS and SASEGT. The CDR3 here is CASSEAAGEVNGYTF. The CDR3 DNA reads TGTGCCAGCAGTGAAGCGGCAGGGGAAGTGAATGGCTACACCTTC.

The CDR3 here is CASSQDRGGYNSPLHF. CDR3 DNA sequence: TGTGCCAGCAGCCAAGATCGGGGAGGCTATAATTCACCCCTCCACTTT. The chain employs TRBV3-1 (or the pseudogene TRBV3-2) and TRBJ1-6; D ambiguous. V was cut by 0 bases and J by 3 bases, with 9 bases left in between. The CDR3 has 16 residues. Germline V gene lookup returns CDR1 LGHDT and CDR2 YNNKEL (reference sequence).

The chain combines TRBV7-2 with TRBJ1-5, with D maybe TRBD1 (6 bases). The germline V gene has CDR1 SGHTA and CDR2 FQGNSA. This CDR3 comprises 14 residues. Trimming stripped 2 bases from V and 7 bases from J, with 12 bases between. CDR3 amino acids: CASSLKQGGQPQHF. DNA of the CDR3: TGTGCCAGCAGCTTAAAACAGGGTGGGCAGCCCCAGCATTTT.

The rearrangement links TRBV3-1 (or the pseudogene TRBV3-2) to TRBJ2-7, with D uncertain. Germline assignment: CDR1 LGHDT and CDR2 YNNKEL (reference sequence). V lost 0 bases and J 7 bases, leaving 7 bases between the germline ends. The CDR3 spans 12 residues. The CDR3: CASSQDSREQYF. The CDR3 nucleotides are TGTGCCAGCAGCCAAGATTCGAGGGAGCAGTACTTC.

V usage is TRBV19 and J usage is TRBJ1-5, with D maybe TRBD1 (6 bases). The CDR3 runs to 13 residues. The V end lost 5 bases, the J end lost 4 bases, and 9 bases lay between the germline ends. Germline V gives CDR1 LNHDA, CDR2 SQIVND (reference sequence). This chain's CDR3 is CASSQQGNQPQHF. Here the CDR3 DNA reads TGTGCCAGTAGTCAGCAGGGGAATCAGCCCCAGCATTTT.

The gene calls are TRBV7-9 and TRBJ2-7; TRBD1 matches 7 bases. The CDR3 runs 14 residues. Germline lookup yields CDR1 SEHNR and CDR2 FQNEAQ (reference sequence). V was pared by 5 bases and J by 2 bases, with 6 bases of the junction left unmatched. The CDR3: CASSQDRLPYEQYF. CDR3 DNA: TGTGCCAGCAGCCAGGACAGGCTCCCCTACGAGCAGTACTTC.